Below are 22 T cell receptor beta chains sequenced from a single sample in a study of vaccination and CD4 T cells after COVID-19. These receptors are not linked to any known antigen. Treatment defined: approximately 9-day PBMC culture with coronavirus spike peptide pools or control peptides (ViraFEST assay). Once obtained from cultured CD4+ T cells, the DNA was sequenced using the Oncomine TCR Beta short-read assay. TCRdb recomputed calls from the PCR reads with MiXCR, one row per CDR3 protein. Of about 21,000 distinct CDR3 sequences in the sample, 40% to 50% were seen once. Material for sequencing was CD4+ T cells from blood, cultured in vitro. The source of these receptors is a human donor who had recovered from COVID-19.

The chain links TRBV24-1 to TRBJ2-3, with D uncertain. CDR3 size: 15 residues. From germline, CDR1 is KGHDR and CDR2 SFDVKD. The V end lost 4 bases, the J end lost 1 base, and 11 bases lay between the germline ends. The CDR3 region is CATSDGQLRTDTQYF. DNA of the CDR3: TGTGCCACCAGTGACGGGCAGCTCCGCACAGATACGCAGTATTTT.

The J gene is TRBJ2-1, the V gene TRBV7-8, with 12 bases fitting TRBD2. The CDR3 spans 15 residues. Germline V gene data show CDR1 as SGHVS and CDR2 as FQNEAQ. The junction had 7 bases not matched to a gene; V was cut back by 5 bases and J by 8 bases. The CDR3 region has the DNA TGTGCCAGCAGCCCTAGCGGGAGGGCCATCCATGAGCAGTTCTTC. Translated, it gives CASSPSGRAIHEQFF.

This clonotype was counted only a few times. The chain joins TRBV27 to TRBJ2-5; D ambiguous. CDR3 size: 13 residues. The germline V and J ends were trimmed by 3 bases and 2 bases, with 7 bases remaining between them. The germline CDR1 and CDR2 sequences are MNHEY and SMNVEV (reference sequence). The CDR3 bases are TGTGCCAGCAGTTTGCGACCACAAGAGACCCAGTACTTC. Amino acid sequence: CASSLRPQETQYF.

The V and J genes are TRBV5-1 and TRBJ2-5; D is perhaps TRBD1 (6 bases). In germline, CDR1 is SGHRS, CDR2 YFSETQ. The V and J ends lost 0 bases and 2 bases respectively, with 20 bases between them. CDR3 size: 18 residues. DNA of the CDR3: TGCGCCAGCAGCTTGGGTGGTGTGGGGACACCATCACAAGAGACCCAGTACTTC. It codes for CASSLGGVGTPSQETQYF.

This clonotype has just a few counts. The chain has TRBV20-1 and TRBJ1-6; D unresolved. Trimming took 1 base from V and 6 from J, leaving 7 bases between them. The CDR3 covers 13 residues. CDR1 DFQATT and CDR2 SNEGSKA come from the germline V gene (reference sequence). In DNA form, the CDR3 reads TGCAGTGCTAGAGGGGCAGTTAATTCACCCCTCCACTTT. Its translation: CSARGAVNSPLHF.

A few counts support this clonotype. The V gene is TRBV25-1, the J gene TRBJ1-2; D remains unclear. The germline CDR1 and CDR2 sequences are MGHDK and SYGVNS. V was shortened by 4 bases and J by 7 bases, with 7 bases between the two germline ends. There are 11 residues in the CDR3. CDR3 region: CASSGWSGYTF. The CDR3 bases are TGTGCCAGCAGTGGATGGTCTGGCTACACCTTC.

A few counts support this clonotype. The chain is built from TRBV2 and TRBJ1-5, with D uncertain. Trimming removed 4 bases from V and 2 bases from J, with 12 bases in between. Germline CDR1 is SNHLY and CDR2 is FYNNEI. The CDR3 contains 15 residues. The CDR3 region is CASSADPRGNQPQHF. CDR3 sequence (DNA): TGTGCCAGCAGTGCGGACCCGCGGGGCAATCAGCCCCAGCATTTT.

The CDR3 here is CSATPGTSGSYEQYF. Here the CDR3 DNA reads TGCAGTGCTACCCCCGGGACTAGCGGCTCCTACGAGCAGTACTTC. The chain recombines TRBV20-1 with TRBJ2-7; TRBD2 agrees at 11 bases. The CDR3 is 15 residues long. The J segment lost 0 bases and the V segment lost 4 bases, leaving 5 bases of the junction unmatched. Germline loops: CDR1 DFQATT, CDR2 SNEGSKA (reference sequence).

This clonotype showed up just a few times. V and J are TRBV27 and TRBJ2-7; TRBD1 is a possible D gene (5 bases). Germline CDR1 is MNHEY and CDR2 is SMNVEV (reference sequence). CDR3 length: 13 residues. Between the trimmed V and J ends, which lost 4 bases and 6 bases, there was a span of 13 bases. The CDR3 DNA follows: TGTGCCAGCAGTTGGGTAGGGGAAGGCGAGCAGTACTTC. Protein sequence: CASSWVGEGEQYF.

This clonotype was picked up one time. The chain links TRBV2 to TRBJ1-1; no definite D call. Trimming took 4 bases from V and 0 from J, leaving 9 bases between them. The CDR3 covers 14 residues. Per germline, CDR1 SNHLY and CDR2 FYNNEI. The CDR3, as DNA: TGTGCCAGCAGTGGGAACCTGATGAACACTGAAGCTTTCTTT. As protein: CASSGNLMNTEAFF.

The CDR3 sequence: CASSESPPSGVGISGANVLTF. CDR3 coding DNA: TGTGCCAGCAGTGAATCCCCCCCAAGCGGGGTAGGAATCTCTGGGGCCAACGTCCTGACTTTC. The V call is TRBV6-1, the J call TRBJ2-6; TRBD2 agrees at 7 bases. The length of the CDR3 is 21 residues. CDR1 and CDR2 from the germline V gene are MNHNS and SASEGT. Losses at the gene ends were 2 bases for V and 0 bases for J; bases not matched to a gene: 16.

A few counts support this clonotype. The chain carries TRBV19 and TRBJ2-5, with 9 bases matching TRBD1. The CDR3 is 15 amino acids. Germline V lookup: CDR1 LNHDA, CDR2 SQIVND (reference sequence). V dropped 7 bases and J dropped 3; count of bases not matched to a gene: 9. The CDR3 region has the DNA TGTGCCAGTACCAAGGGGGGACAGGGAGAAGAGACCCAGTACTTC. This sequence encodes CASTKGGQGEETQYF. The complete variable domain, with remaining parts taken from reference TRBV19 and TRBJ2-5, reads DGGITQSPKYLFRKEGQNVTLSCEQNLNHDAMYWYRQDPGQGLRLIYYSQIVNDFQKGDIAEGYSVSREKKESFPLTVTSAQKNPTAFYLCASTKGGQGEETQYFGPGTRLLVL.

This clonotype was counted only a few times. V and J are TRBV6-1 and TRBJ2-1; 8 bases are a match to TRBD2. CDR1 and CDR2 from the germline V gene are MNHNS and SASEGT. The CDR3 consists of 15 residues. V lost 8 bases and J lost 6; bases outside the gene matches: 12. In DNA form, the CDR3 reads TGTGCCAGCGGAAAGGGACTAGTAGTATTCAATGAGCAGTTCTTC. Translated: CASGKGLVVFNEQFF.

The chain links TRBV20-1 to TRBJ1-2; D is unresolved. This CDR3 has 15 amino acids. Germline V CDR1 and CDR2: DFQATT, SNEGSKA (reference sequence). V was clipped by 6 bases and J by 7 bases, with 24 bases between them. Here the CDR3 DNA reads TGCAGTGCGCCGGAACCGGTTCGGGATCTTGGTGGCTACACCTTC. Its protein is CSAPEPVRDLGGYTF.

The chain combines TRBV19 with TRBJ1-2; 10 bases match TRBD1. The V gene's germline CDR1 is LNHDA and CDR2 SQIVND (reference sequence). Trimming cost V 5 bases and J 1 base; bases outside gene matches: 4. The CDR3 length is 15 residues. This chain's CDR3 is CASSPDRGLNYGYTF. CDR3 nucleotides: TGTGCCAGTAGTCCAGACAGGGGGCTTAACTATGGCTACACCTTC.

This clonotype has a handful of counts. J is TRBJ1-2 and V is TRBV6-1, with 7 bases aligning to TRBD1. The CDR3 has 15 residues. V lost 6 bases to trimming and J lost 3 bases; unmatched junction nucleotides: 10. Germline V gene lookup returns CDR1 MNHNS and CDR2 SASEGT. CDR3 amino acids: CASSRRGGADYGYTF. In DNA, the CDR3 is TGTGCCAGCAGCCGAAGAGGGGGCGCGGACTATGGCTACACCTTC.

The chain uses TRBV20-1 and TRBJ1-4, with D hard to call. Trimming left V 0 bases short and J 4 bases short, with 12 bases between. Germline V gives CDR1 DFQATT, CDR2 SNEGSKA (reference sequence). The CDR3 runs to 15 residues. The CDR3 sequence is CSAREWALINEKLFF. The CDR3 DNA follows: TGCAGTGCTAGAGAATGGGCCCTAATTAATGAAAAACTGTTTTTT.

This rearrangement joins TRBV2 to TRBJ2-7; unclear D gene. V was shortened by 6 bases and J by 4 bases, with 16 bases between the two germline ends. The CDR3 is 14 residues long. CDR1 and CDR2 (germline): SNHLY, FYNNEI. CDR3: CASRLRVLSYEQYF. CDR3 nucleotides: TGTGCCAGCAGACTAAGAGTCCTGTCATACGAGCAGTACTTC.

The gene calls are TRBV19 and TRBJ2-4, with D possibly called TRBD1 or TRBD2 (5 bases each). Trimming took off 0 bases at V and 7 bases at J, with 22 bases between the two ends. CDR1 and CDR2 from the germline V gene are LNHDA and SQIVND (reference sequence). The length of the CDR3 is 18 residues. The CDR3 DNA is TGTGCCAGTAGTATAGAGGGGGTTCGAACGGGGAGTACGAACATTCAGTACTTC. This codes for CASSIEGVRTGSTNIQYF. Full variable domain (remainder filled in from reference TRBV19 and TRBJ2-4): DGGITQSPKYLFRKEGQNVTLSCEQNLNHDAMYWYRQDPGQGLRLIYYSQIVNDFQKGDIAEGYSVSREKKESFPLTVTSAQKNPTAFYLCASSIEGVRTGSTNIQYFGAGTRLSVL.

The chain employs TRBV6-2 or TRBV6-3 and TRBJ1-5, with 9 bases identical to TRBD1. The CDR3 loop spans 15 amino acids. The germline V gene encodes CDR1 MNHEY and CDR2 SVGEGT. V dropped 6 bases and J dropped 3; count of bases not matched to a gene: 6. This CDR3 reads CASREWTGDNQPQHF. In nucleotides, the CDR3 is TGTGCCAGCAGAGAATGGACAGGGGACAATCAGCCCCAGCATTTT.

This clonotype came up a few times. J is TRBJ1-2 and V is TRBV7-2; TRBD1 aligns across 7 bases. The CDR3 is made up of 15 amino acids. Germline V lookup: CDR1 SGHTA, CDR2 FQGNSA. V trimming: 5 bases; J trimming: 8 bases; junction bases outside the gene matches: 14. CDR3 loop: CASSPSRQGGNGYTF. CDR3 nucleotide sequence: TGTGCCAGCAGCCCGAGTAGACAGGGAGGGAACGGCTACACCTTC.

This chain links TRBV20-1 with TRBJ1-4; D may be TRBD1 (5 bases). Between the trimmed V and J ends, which lost 5 bases and 6 bases, there was a span of 16 bases. The CDR3 is 14 residues long. Germline V lookup: CDR1 DFQATT, CDR2 SNEGSKA (reference sequence). CDR3 in amino acids: CSAPLQGLDEKLFF. CDR3 sequence (DNA): TGCAGTGCTCCGCTTCAGGGACTTGATGAAAAACTGTTTTTT.